This paragraph covers one TCR beta chain sequence. The V end lost 8 bases, the J end lost 6 bases, and 16 bases lay between the germline ends. Germline CDR1 MNHEY, CDR2 SVGAGI. CDR3 length equals 13 residues. The source of the sample is a study of blood T cell repertoires in COVID-19. In the study overall: Sites across the United States, Italy and Spain contributed samples from acute and convalescent COVID-19. The cDNA or gDNA used as material had been derived from T cells, B-cell-depleted T cells, or PBMCs.

As originally analysed: For nucleated cells, counts were estimated from reference gene primer amplification. The data were produced by immunoSEQ multiplex PCR, yet TCRdb's version contains in-frame clones alone and is incomplete. D and trimming were read from the DNA, whereas the V and J calls and clone size are those reported in that table. Of around 150,000 clones in the sample, around four fifths were seen once. The chain recombines TRBV6-5 with TRBJ1-2; TRBD1 might be the D (5 bases). The source material was peripheral blood. The TCR sequence derives from a woman of 80 years or more with active or convalescent COVID-19. The CDR3 is CASRATGLDGYTF. The DNA for the CDR3 is TGTGCCAGCCGAGCCACAGGTCTGGATGGCTACACCTTC.